Each of the 29 T cell receptor beta chains below was sequenced from the same sample in a study of control samples from healthy donors and cancer patients. TCRdb's table, derived via immunoSEQ multiplex PCR, lists solely in-frame clones and lacks some. This sample yields approximately 28,000 clones, of which around 92% are seen a single time; 10% to 15% belongs to the top ten. Sequencing input: PBMCs. These receptors were collected from a man over 45 with lung cancer.

The chain joins TRBV3-1 (or the pseudogene TRBV3-2) to TRBJ2-7; D perhaps matches TRBD2 (5 bases). Germline V gene sequence: CDR1 LGHDT, CDR2 YNNKEL (reference sequence). The V end lost 6 bases, the J end lost 2 bases, and 11 bases lay between the germline ends. The CDR3 spans 13 residues. CDR3 residues: CASRPTGTYEQYF. The DNA of the CDR3 is TGTGCCAGCAGACCAACCGGGACCTACGAGCAGTACTTC.

This chain connects TRBV3-1 (or the pseudogene TRBV3-2) to TRBJ2-2; no clear D gene. V was cut by 2 bases and J by 4 bases, with 8 bases left in between. This CDR3 spans 14 amino acids. CDR1 and CDR2 (germline): LGHDT, YNNKEL (reference sequence). The CDR3 DNA reads TGTGCCAGCAGCCAATTTAACAGCACCGGGGAGCTGTTTTTT. It encodes CASSQFNSTGELFF.

This chain connects TRBV19 to TRBJ2-3, with TRBD1 matching over 9 bases. The CDR3 consists of 15 residues. Germline V CDR1 and CDR2: LNHDA, SQIVND (reference sequence). The trim removed 6 bases at V and 1 base at J, leaving 5 bases unmatched. The CDR3 spells CASSQGQGGTDTQYF. The CDR3 DNA follows: TGTGCCAGTAGCCAGGGACAGGGTGGCACAGATACGCAGTATTTT.

The chain employs TRBV25-1 and TRBJ2-7; 11 nucleotides align to TRBD1. The germline gives CDR1 MGHDK, CDR2 SYGVNS. This CDR3 region has 16 residues. V lost 4 bases to trimming and J lost 4 bases; unmatched junction nucleotides: 9. The CDR3: CASSALDRGRGYEQYF. Here the CDR3 DNA reads TGTGCCAGCAGTGCCCTGGACAGGGGGCGCGGTTACGAGCAGTACTTC.

V is TRBV7-2 and J is TRBJ1-1, with a tentative D call TRBD1 (5 bases). The germline gives CDR1 SGHTA, CDR2 FQGNSA. This CDR3 region has 13 residues. Trimming removed 8 bases at V and 4 bases at J, with 14 bases between. DNA for the CDR3: TGTGCCAGCCTCCCCGGGGGAGGCACTGAAGCTTTCTTT. Amino acids: CASLPGGGTEAFF.

The chain joins TRBV12-3 or TRBV12-4 to TRBJ2-3, with D unclear. There are 13 residues in the CDR3. Deletions cut 5 bases from V and 4 bases from J, with 10 bases between. This chain's CDR3 is CASSILEPDTQYF. CDR3 in DNA: TGTGCCAGCAGTATCTTAGAGCCAGATACGCAGTATTTT.

CDR3 nucleotides: TGTGCCAGCAGTGAAGGTCAGAGCTCCTACAATGAGCAGTTCTTC. This sequence encodes CASSEGQSSYNEQFF. This rearrangement joins TRBV2 to TRBJ2-1; D is unresolved. The CDR3 spans 15 residues. The V end lost 1 base, the J end lost 0 bases, and 7 bases lay between the germline ends. Germline CDR1 SNHLY, CDR2 FYNNEI.

The CDR3 DNA follows: TGTGCCAGCAGCGTACAGGGGAACACTGAAGCTTTCTTT. Translated: CASSVQGNTEAFF. The gene calls are TRBV2 and TRBJ1-1; TRBD1 might be the D (6 bases). The germline V gene has CDR1 SNHLY and CDR2 FYNNEI. V lost 6 bases and J lost 1, with 9 bases in between. CDR3 length equals 13 residues.

The genes are TRBV7-2 and TRBJ2-5; no clear D gene. CDR1 SGHTA and CDR2 FQGNSA come from the germline V gene. V was pared by 1 base and J by 2 bases, with 8 bases between. This CDR3 contains 14 residues. The DNA for the CDR3 is TGTGCCAGCAGCTTAGGTCGGGTGCAAGAGACCCAGTACTTC. It translates to CASSLGRVQETQYF.

This chain links TRBV27 with TRBJ2-7, with 9 bases fitting TRBD1. V was clipped by 3 bases and J by 2 bases; unmatched bases: 2. The CDR3 loop spans 14 amino acids. Per germline, CDR1 MNHEY and CDR2 SMNVEV (reference sequence). CDR3 protein: CASSFGTGTYEQYF. For the CDR3, the DNA is TGTGCCAGCAGTTTCGGGACAGGGACCTACGAGCAGTACTTC.

The chain joins TRBV7-2 to TRBJ2-7; D is tentatively TRBD1 or TRBD2 (5 bases each). The germline V gene has CDR1 SGHTA and CDR2 FQGNSA. This CDR3 spans 12 amino acids. The V gene lost 3 bases and the J gene lost 5 bases, with 8 bases spanning the gap. The CDR3 is CASSFWGHEQYF. The CDR3 coding sequence is TGTGCCAGCAGCTTTTGGGGACACGAGCAGTACTTC.

The V call is TRBV3-1 (or the pseudogene TRBV3-2), the J call TRBJ2-1, with D uncertain. The length of the CDR3 is 12 residues. Trimming removed 4 bases at V and 5 bases at J, with 6 bases between. Germline CDR1 LGHDT, CDR2 YNNKEL (reference sequence). CDR3 sequence (DNA): TGTGCCAGCAGCCGCAACGACAATGAGCAGTTCTTC. It is translated as CASSRNDNEQFF.

Concerning this clone: The germline gene is not matched at one end of the junction; a read error may be the cause. The chain couples TRBV14 to TRBJ2-3; D possibly corresponds to TRBD1 (6 bases). The germline gives CDR1 SGHDN, CDR2 FVKESK. CDR3 size: 16 residues. CDR3 nucleotides: TGTGCCAGCACCCAAGGGGGATTCGAGCTCACAGATACGCAGTATTTT. Translation gives CASTQGGFELTDTQYF.

The chain carries TRBV7-3 and TRBJ2-3; 7 bases match TRBD2. Germline V gene sequence: CDR1 SGHTA, CDR2 FQGTGA. This CDR3 is built from 15 residues. J gave up 1 base and V 6 bases, and 7 bases lay outside the gene matches. CDR3: CASRRGDFGTDTQYF. The CDR3 DNA sequence: TGTGCCAGCAGACGGGGGGACTTTGGCACAGATACGCAGTATTTT.

This clone was picked up a small number of times. The chain uses TRBV4-1 and TRBJ2-1; D remains unclear. Germline V lookup: CDR1 MGHRA, CDR2 YSYEKL. The CDR3 loop spans 17 amino acids. Trimming pared 2 bases from V and 9 bases from J, leaving 23 bases between. The CDR3 DNA sequence: TGCGCCAGCAGCCAAACAAGTGCTCTTCTCATTCTTGTTGAGCAGTTCTTC. This gives the protein CASSQTSALLILVEQFF.

The chain carries TRBV18 and TRBJ1-1; 8 bases are shared with TRBD1. The junction had 13 bases not matched to a gene; V was cut back by 0 bases and J by 1 base. Germline V lookup: CDR1 KGHSH, CDR2 LQKENI. The CDR3 contains 19 residues. As DNA, the CDR3 is TGTGCCAGCTCACCACCTAATACTCAAGGGACAGGATGGAACACTGAAGCTTTCTTT. Protein product: CASSPPNTQGTGWNTEAFF.

The chain couples TRBV30 to TRBJ1-4; TRBD1 is a possible D gene (5 bases). This CDR3 has 14 residues. Trimming stripped 4 bases from V and 10 bases from J, with 19 bases between. Germline V gene sequence: CDR1 GTSNPN, CDR2 SVGIG (reference sequence). The CDR3 spells CAWTPRKQGGKLFF. CDR3 bases: TGTGCCTGGACTCCAAGGAAGCAGGGCGGAAAACTGTTTTTT.

This clone has a single count. V usage is TRBV19 and J usage is TRBJ2-5; TRBD2 might be the D (6 bases). The ends were cut back, 5 bases at V and 1 base at J, with 17 bases in the middle. The CDR3 is made up of 16 amino acids. CDR1 is LNHDA, CDR2 SQIVND, per germline (reference sequence). The CDR3 DNA reads as TGTGCCAGTAGTTCGAGGACTACCCGGGTCCAAGAGACCCAGTACTTC. This sequence encodes CASSSRTTRVQETQYF. The complete variable domain, with remaining parts taken from reference TRBV19 and TRBJ2-5, reads DGGITQSPKYLFRKEGQNVTLSCEQNLNHDAMYWYRQDPGQGLRLIYYSQIVNDFQKGDIAEGYSVSREKKESFPLTVTSAQKNPTAFYLCASSSRTTRVQETQYFGPGTRLLVL.

J is TRBJ1-1 and V is TRBV7-9; unclear D gene. V lost 3 bases and J lost 1, with 0 bases in between. The CDR3 has 11 residues. CDR1 is SEHNR and CDR2 is FQNEAQ in the germline V gene (reference sequence). This CDR3 is CASSLNTEAFF. The CDR3 DNA reads TGTGCCAGCAGCTTGAACACTGAAGCTTTCTTT.

This clone was seen only a few times. The chain joins TRBV5-8 to TRBJ2-1; D is unresolved. Per germline, CDR1 SGHTS and CDR2 YDEGEE. CDR3 size: 16 residues. Trimming removed 7 bases at V and 0 bases at J, with 17 bases between. CDR3: CASGDINISSYNEQFF. In DNA form, the CDR3 reads TGTGCCAGCGGCGACATTAATATTAGCTCCTACAATGAGCAGTTCTTC.

This CDR3 is CASIGDYNSPLHF. For the CDR3, the DNA is TGTGCCAGCATTGGGGACTATAATTCACCCCTCCACTTT. J is TRBJ1-6 and V is TRBV2; no firm D call. V dropped 7 bases and J dropped 3 bases, with 7 bases sitting between them. The CDR3 loop spans 13 amino acids. The V gene's germline CDR1 is SNHLY and CDR2 FYNNEI.

This clone was detected once. The chain has TRBV6-2 or TRBV6-3 and TRBJ1-6; D is uncertain. Trimming took 6 bases from V and 11 from J, leaving 17 bases between them. The CDR3 has 14 amino acids. Germline CDR1 reads MNHEY; CDR2 reads SVGEGT. Here the CDR3 DNA reads TGTGCCAGCAGCCGGAACGGAAACCGGCCACCCCTCCACTTT. Its translation: CASSRNGNRPPLHF.

This clone was recorded only once. The chain uses TRBV25-1 and TRBJ2-7, with TRBD1 matching over 8 bases. Germline V gene lookup returns CDR1 MGHDK and CDR2 SYGVNS. The CDR3 length is 15 residues. Losses at the gene ends were 6 bases for V and 1 base for J; bases not matched to a gene: 8. The CDR3 sequence is CASRPDRGVSYEQYF. CDR3 bases: TGTGCCAGCAGGCCCGACAGGGGAGTGTCCTACGAGCAGTACTTC.

J is TRBJ2-5 and V is TRBV5-1, with 9 positions matching TRBD2. The CDR3 runs to 16 residues. CDR1 and CDR2 (germline): SGHRS, YFSETQ. V was clipped by 3 bases and J by 3 bases; unmatched bases: 9. The CDR3: CASSSVAGAGEETQYF. CDR3 sequence (DNA): TGCGCCAGCAGCTCGGTAGCGGGGGCCGGGGAAGAGACCCAGTACTTC.

The chain employs TRBV30 and TRBJ2-1; tentatively, D is TRBD2 (5 bases). Trimming took 3 bases from V and 0 from J, leaving 6 bases between them. The CDR3 is 13 amino acids. In germline, CDR1 is GTSNPN, CDR2 SVGIG (reference sequence). The CDR3 protein is CAWRGSSYNEQFF. The CDR3 bases are TGTGCCTGGAGGGGGAGCTCCTACAATGAGCAGTTCTTC.

V gene TRBV3-1 (or the pseudogene TRBV3-2) combines with J gene TRBJ1-4; 8 bases fit TRBD1. This CDR3 is built from 18 residues. The junction had 12 bases not matched to a gene; V was cut back by 2 bases and J by 4 bases. The germline V gene has CDR1 LGHDT and CDR2 YNNKEL (reference sequence). Here the CDR3 reads CASSQFRPTGGINEKLFF. The DNA of the CDR3 is TGTGCCAGCAGCCAATTCCGGCCAACAGGGGGTATTAATGAAAAACTGTTTTTT.

The chain carries TRBV9 and TRBJ2-5; 9 positions match TRBD1. Trimming removed 3 bases from V and 2 bases from J; junction bases left unmatched: 8. Germline V lookup: CDR1 SGDLS, CDR2 YYNGEE. This CDR3 spans 16 amino acids. CDR3 residues: CASSAGTGFLQETQYF. The CDR3 nucleotides read TGTGCCAGCAGCGCCGGGACAGGGTTCCTTCAAGAGACCCAGTACTTC.

The J gene is TRBJ2-1, the V gene TRBV21-1; TRBD1 was called by the table and not checked on the DNA. TRBV21-1 represents a pseudogene. This CDR3 is built from 18 residues. In DNA form, the CDR3 reads TGTGCCAGCAGCAAAGTGTCGGGACAGGGTTTTCCATCGTGGGAGCAGTTCTTC. It encodes CASSKVSGQGFPSWEQFF.

V usage is TRBV25-1 and J usage is TRBJ2-1; no reliable D call. Germline V gene sequence: CDR1 MGHDK, CDR2 SYGVNS. This CDR3 comprises 15 residues. V dropped 3 bases and J dropped 0 bases, with 9 bases sitting between them. The DNA for the CDR3 is TGTGCCAGCAGTGATGTACAGAGCTCCTACAATGAGCAGTTCTTC. It encodes CASSDVQSSYNEQFF.